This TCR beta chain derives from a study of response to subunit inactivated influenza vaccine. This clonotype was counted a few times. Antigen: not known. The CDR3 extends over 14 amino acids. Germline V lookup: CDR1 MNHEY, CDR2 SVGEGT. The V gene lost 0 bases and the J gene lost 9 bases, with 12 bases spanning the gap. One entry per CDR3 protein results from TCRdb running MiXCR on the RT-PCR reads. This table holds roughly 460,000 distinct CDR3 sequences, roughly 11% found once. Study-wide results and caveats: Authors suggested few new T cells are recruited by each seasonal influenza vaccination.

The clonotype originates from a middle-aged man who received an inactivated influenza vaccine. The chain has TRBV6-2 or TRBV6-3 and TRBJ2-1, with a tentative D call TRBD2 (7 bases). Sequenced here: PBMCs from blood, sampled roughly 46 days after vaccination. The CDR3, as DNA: TGTGCCAGCAGTTACTCGGGGGGGCTGGGTGAGCAGTTCTTC. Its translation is CASSYSGGLGEQFF.